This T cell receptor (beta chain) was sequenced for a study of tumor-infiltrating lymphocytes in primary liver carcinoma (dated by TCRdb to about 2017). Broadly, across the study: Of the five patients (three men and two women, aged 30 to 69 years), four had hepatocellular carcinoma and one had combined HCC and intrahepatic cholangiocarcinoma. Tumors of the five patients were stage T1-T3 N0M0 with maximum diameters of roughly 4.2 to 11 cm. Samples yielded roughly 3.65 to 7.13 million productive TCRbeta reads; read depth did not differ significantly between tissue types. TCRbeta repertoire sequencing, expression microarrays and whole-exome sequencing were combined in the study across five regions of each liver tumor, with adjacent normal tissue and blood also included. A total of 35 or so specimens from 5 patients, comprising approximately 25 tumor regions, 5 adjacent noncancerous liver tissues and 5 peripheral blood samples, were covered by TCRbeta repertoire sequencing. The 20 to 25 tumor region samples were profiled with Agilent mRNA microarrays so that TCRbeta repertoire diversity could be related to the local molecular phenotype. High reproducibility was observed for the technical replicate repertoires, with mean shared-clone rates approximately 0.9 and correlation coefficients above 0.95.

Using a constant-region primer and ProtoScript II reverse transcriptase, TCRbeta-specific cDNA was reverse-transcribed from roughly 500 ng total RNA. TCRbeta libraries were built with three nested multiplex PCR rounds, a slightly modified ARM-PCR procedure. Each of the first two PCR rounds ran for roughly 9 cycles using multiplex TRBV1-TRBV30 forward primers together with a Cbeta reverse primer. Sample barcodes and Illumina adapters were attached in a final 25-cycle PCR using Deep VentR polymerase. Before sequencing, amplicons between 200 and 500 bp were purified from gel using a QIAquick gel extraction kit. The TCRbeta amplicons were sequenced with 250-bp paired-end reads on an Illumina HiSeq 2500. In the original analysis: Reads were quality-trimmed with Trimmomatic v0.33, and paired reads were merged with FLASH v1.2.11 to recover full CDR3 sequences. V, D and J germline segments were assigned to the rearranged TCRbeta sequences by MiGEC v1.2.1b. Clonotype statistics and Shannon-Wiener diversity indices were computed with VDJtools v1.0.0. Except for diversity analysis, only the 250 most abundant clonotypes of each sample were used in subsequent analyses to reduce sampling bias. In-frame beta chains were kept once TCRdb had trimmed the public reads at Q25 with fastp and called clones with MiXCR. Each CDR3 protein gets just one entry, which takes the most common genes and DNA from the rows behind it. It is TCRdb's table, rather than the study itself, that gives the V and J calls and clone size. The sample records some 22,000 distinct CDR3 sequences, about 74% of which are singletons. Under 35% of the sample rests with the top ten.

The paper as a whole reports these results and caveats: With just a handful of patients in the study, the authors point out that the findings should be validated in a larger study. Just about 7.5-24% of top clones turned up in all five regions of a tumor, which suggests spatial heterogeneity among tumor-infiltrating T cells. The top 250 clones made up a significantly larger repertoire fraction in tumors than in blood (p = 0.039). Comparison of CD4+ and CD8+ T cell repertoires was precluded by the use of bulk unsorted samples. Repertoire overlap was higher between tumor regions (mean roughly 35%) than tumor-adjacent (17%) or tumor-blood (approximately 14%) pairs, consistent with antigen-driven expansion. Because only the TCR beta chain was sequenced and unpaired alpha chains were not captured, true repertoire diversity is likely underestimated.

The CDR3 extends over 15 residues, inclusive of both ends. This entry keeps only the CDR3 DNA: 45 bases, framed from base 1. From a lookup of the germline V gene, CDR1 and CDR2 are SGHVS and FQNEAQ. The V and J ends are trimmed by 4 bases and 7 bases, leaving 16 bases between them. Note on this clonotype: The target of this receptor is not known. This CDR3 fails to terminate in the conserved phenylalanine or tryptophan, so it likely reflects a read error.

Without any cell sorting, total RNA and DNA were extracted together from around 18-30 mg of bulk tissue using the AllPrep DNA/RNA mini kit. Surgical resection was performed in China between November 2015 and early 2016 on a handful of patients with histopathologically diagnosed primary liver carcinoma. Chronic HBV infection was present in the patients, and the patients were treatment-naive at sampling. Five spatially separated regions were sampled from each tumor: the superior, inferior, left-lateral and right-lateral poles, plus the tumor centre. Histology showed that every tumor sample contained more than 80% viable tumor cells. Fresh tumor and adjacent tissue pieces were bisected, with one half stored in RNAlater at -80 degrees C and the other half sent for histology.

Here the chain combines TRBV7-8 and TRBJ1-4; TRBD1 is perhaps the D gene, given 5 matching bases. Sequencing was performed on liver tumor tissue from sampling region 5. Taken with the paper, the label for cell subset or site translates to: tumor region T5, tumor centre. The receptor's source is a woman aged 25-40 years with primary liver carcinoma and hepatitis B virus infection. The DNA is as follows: TGTGCCAGCAGCTCCAACGGGGGTAAATCTGAAAAACTGTTTTGT. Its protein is CASSSNGGKSEKLFC.